Below are 20 T cell receptor beta chains sequenced from a single sample in a study of cytomegalovirus exposure and HLA in healthy donors. The PCR used 60 Vbeta and 13 Jbeta primers. Libraries were prepared by immunoSEQ multiplex PCR; TCRdb keeps only in-frame clonotypes and omits some of them. This repertoire shows about 200,000 clones, 60% to 80% found once; its top ten account for roughly 2.1%. Specimen: PBMCs. These receptors all stem from a woman aged 25 to 39 in good health and CMV-seropositive.

The rearrangement joins TRBV5-1 to TRBJ2-6, with 9 bases that match TRBD1. The V gene end was trimmed by 1 base and the J gene end by 4 bases; junction bases not matched to a gene: 6. Germline CDR1 and CDR2: SGHRS and YFSETQ. This CDR3 is built from 17 residues. CDR3: CASSLSGTGRGANVLTF. The CDR3 bases are TGCGCCAGCAGCTTGTCCGGGACAGGGAGAGGGGCCAACGTCCTGACTTTC.

The CDR3 spells CASSELGGVLETQYF. DNA of the CDR3: TGTGCCAGCAGTGAATTAGGGGGCGTTCTCGAGACCCAGTACTTC. V usage is TRBV25-1 and J usage is TRBJ2-5; 7 positions match TRBD1. V was pared by 1 base and J by 5 bases, with 7 bases of the junction left unmatched. Germline CDR1 and CDR2: MGHDK and SYGVNS. CDR3 length: 15 residues.

Points on this clone: This same CDR3 is encoded by further DNA sequences in the sample. The chain combines TRBV9 with TRBJ2-1; 7 bases fit TRBD2. Looked up from germline, CDR1 is SGDLS and CDR2 is YYNGEE. The CDR3 length is 14 residues. Unmatched junction bases numbered 2, after V lost 2 bases and J lost 3 bases. This CDR3 is CASSVASGYNEQFF. The DNA for the CDR3 is TGTGCCAGCAGCGTGGCTAGCGGCTACAATGAGCAGTTCTTC.

The DNA of the CDR3 is TGTGCCAGCAACCTGGCAGGGCAAGAGACCCAGTACTTC. It codes for CASNLAGQETQYF. The chain joins TRBV28 to TRBJ2-5; TRBD1 is a possible D gene (5 bases). The germline gives CDR1 MDHEN, CDR2 SYDVKM. V was pared by 7 bases and J by 2 bases, with 11 bases between. The CDR3 is made up of 13 amino acids.

This chain uses TRBV7-2 with TRBJ2-7; D is uncertain. V lost 5 bases and J lost 6, with 11 bases in between. The germline V gene has CDR1 SGHTA and CDR2 FQGNSA. This CDR3 contains 12 residues. The CDR3 nucleotides read TGTGCCAGCAGCATGCGGCCCTCCGAGCAGTACTTC. It codes for CASSMRPSEQYF.

The CDR3: CASSSLAGPAYNEQFF. CDR3 sequence (DNA): TGTGCCAGCAGCTCCTTAGCGGGGCCCGCCTACAATGAGCAGTTCTTC. This rearrangement joins TRBV11-2 to TRBJ2-1, with 8 bases fitting TRBD2. The junction had 7 bases not matched to a gene; V was cut back by 4 bases and J by 2 bases. The CDR3 runs to 16 residues. Germline lookup yields CDR1 SGHAT and CDR2 FQNNGV.

The chain recombines TRBV5-1 with TRBJ2-3, with D unclear. V was clipped by 0 bases and J by 6 bases, with 20 bases between them. CDR1 is SGHRS, CDR2 YFSETQ, per germline. The CDR3 sequence is 17 residues long. In nucleotides, the CDR3 is TGCGCCAGCAGCTTGGCCCGAGACTCCCGTTCAGTGGATACGCAGTATTTT. Its protein product is CASSLARDSRSVDTQYF. The full variable domain, its missing parts supplied by reference TRBV5-1 and TRBJ2-3, is KAGVTQTPRYLIKTRGQQVTLSCSPISGHRSVSWYQQTPGQGLQFLFEYFSETQRNKGNFPGRFSGRQFSNSRSEMNVSTLELGDSALYLCASSLARDSRSVDTQYFGPGTRLTVL.

The chain couples TRBV5-5 to TRBJ2-2; maybe TRBD2 (7 bases). The CDR3 runs 15 residues. Germline CDR1 reads SGHKS; CDR2 reads YYEKEE (reference sequence). Trimming pared 4 bases from V and 4 bases from J, leaving 14 bases between. The CDR3 coding sequence is TGTGCCAGCAGCCCCACAGGGAGGGGCACCGGGGAGCTGTTTTTT. Amino acids: CASSPTGRGTGELFF.

The chain uses TRBV25-1 and TRBJ2-3; tentatively, D is TRBD2 (7 bases). In germline, CDR1 is MGHDK, CDR2 SYGVNS. V gave up 1 base and J gave up 1 base, with 12 bases separating them. This CDR3 is 16 amino acids long. As DNA, the CDR3 is TGTGCCAGCAGTGAATTCGGGGGGCGAGGCACAGATACGCAGTATTTT. Translating gives CASSEFGGRGTDTQYF.

The J gene is TRBJ1-1, the V gene TRBV10-3, with D possibly matching TRBD1 (6 bases). The V end was cut by 6 bases, the J end by 1 base, with 12 bases between. Germline V gene data show CDR1 as ENHRY and CDR2 as SYGVKD. The CDR3 length is 14 residues. In DNA, the CDR3 is TGTGCCATCAGAACAGGGTTGGAGAACACTGAAGCTTTCTTT. Translating gives CAIRTGLENTEAFF.

This clone was recorded a few times. The chain links TRBV7-8 to TRBJ2-2; TRBD2 is a possible D gene (6 bases). The germline V gene encodes CDR1 SGHVS and CDR2 FQNEAQ. This CDR3 is 14 amino acids long. V lost 0 bases, J lost 6 bases, and 8 bases lay in between. In DNA, the CDR3 is TGTGCCAGCAGCTTAGCCGGGAGTCCCGGGGAGCTGTTTTTT. The encoded protein is CASSLAGSPGELFF. Combining the CDR3 with reference TRBV7-8 and TRBJ2-2 gives the whole variable domain GAGVSQSPRYKVAKRGQDVALRCDPISGHVSLFWYQQALGQGPEFLTYFQNEAQLDKSGLPSDRFFAERPEGSVSTLKIQRTQQEDSAVYLCASSLAGSPGELFFGEGSRLTVL.

This chain uses TRBV7-3 with TRBJ2-3, with TRBD1 identical over 8 bases. Trimming cost V 5 bases and J 6 bases; bases outside gene matches: 4. Germline loops: CDR1 SGHTA, CDR2 FQGTGA. CDR3 length: 13 amino acids. The CDR3 region is CASSRTGSDTQYF. As DNA, the CDR3 is TGTGCCAGCAGCCGGACAGGGTCGGATACGCAGTATTTT. Combining the CDR3 with reference TRBV7-3 and TRBJ2-3 gives the whole variable domain GAGVSQTPSNKVTEKGKYVELRCDPISGHTALYWYRQSLGQGPEFLIYFQGTGAADDSGLPNDRFFAVRPEGSVSTLKIQRTERGDSAVYLCASSRTGSDTQYFGPGTRLTVL.

The rearrangement joins TRBV30 to TRBJ2-7; 8 positions agree with TRBD1. CDR3 length: 13 amino acids. V trimming: 0 bases; J trimming: 6 bases; junction bases outside the gene matches: 4. Germline values: CDR1 GTSNPN, CDR2 SVGIG (reference sequence). The CDR3: CAWSVDRGGEQYF. CDR3 coding DNA: TGTGCCTGGAGTGTCGACAGGGGTGGCGAGCAGTACTTC. Based on the CDR3 plus reference TRBV30 and TRBJ2-7, the full variable domain is SQTIHQWPATLVQPVGSPLSLECTVEGTSNPNLYWYRQAAGRGLQLLFYSVGIGQISSEVPQNLSASRPQDRQFILSSKKLLLSDSGFYLCAWSVDRGGEQYFGPGTRLTVT.

The chain uses TRBV28 and TRBJ1-2, with a possible D match to TRBD1 (6 bases). The CDR3 loop spans 14 amino acids. The V gene's germline CDR1 is MDHEN and CDR2 SYDVKM. With 6 bases removed from V and 3 bases from J, the gap between germline ends came to 14 bases. The DNA for the CDR3 is TGTGCCAGCAGCCGCAGACACAGGGACTATGGCTACACCTTC. It encodes CASSRRHRDYGYTF.

This clone was observed once. CDR3 in DNA: TGTGCCAGCAGCGTGAGTGGAGGGGATCCTGGAAACACCATATATTTT. Its translation is CASSVSGGDPGNTIYF. J is TRBJ1-3 and V is TRBV9; weak D call: TRBD1 (5 bases). CDR1 SGDLS and CDR2 YYNGEE come from the germline V gene. CDR3 size: 16 residues. The V end was cut by 2 bases, the J end by 2 bases, with 14 bases between.

V and J are TRBV4-3 and TRBJ1-4; 9 bases fit TRBD1. The CDR3 extends over 14 amino acids. In germline, CDR1 is LGHNA, CDR2 YSLEER. The V gene end was trimmed by 5 bases and the J gene end by 4 bases; junction bases not matched to a gene: 2. CDR3 protein: CASSRDRDNEKLFF. DNA for the CDR3: TGCGCCAGCAGCAGGGACAGGGATAATGAAAAACTGTTTTTT.

V usage is TRBV5-1 and J usage is TRBJ2-5; possibly TRBD2 for D (6 bases). The CDR3 sequence is 15 residues long. From germline, CDR1 is SGHRS and CDR2 YFSETQ. V was shortened by 3 bases and J by 7 bases, with 19 bases between the two germline ends. The CDR3 protein is CASSWDGLNGATQYF. In nucleotides, the CDR3 is TGCGCCAGCAGCTGGGATGGACTAAATGGGGCGACCCAGTACTTC.

This clone appeared a single time. The chain couples TRBV25-1 to TRBJ2-3; TRBD2 agrees at 9 bases. Germline V CDR1 and CDR2: MGHDK, SYGVNS. The junction had 5 bases not matched to a gene; V was cut back by 0 bases and J by 4 bases. CDR3 size: 16 residues. CDR3 sequence: CASSEYKSGRPDTQYF. CDR3 DNA sequence: TGTGCCAGCAGTGAATACAAGAGCGGGAGGCCAGATACGCAGTATTTT.

The chain carries TRBV6-5 and TRBJ2-1; TRBD1 matches 8 bases. The CDR3 is made up of 14 amino acids. CDR1 is MNHEY and CDR2 is SVGAGI in the germline V gene. Trimming removed 5 bases from V and 4 bases from J; junction bases left unmatched: 4. CDR3 in DNA: TGTGCCAGCAGTGACCGGGACAGGTACAATGAGCAGTTCTTC. Translated: CASSDRDRYNEQFF.

The chain has TRBV5-5 and TRBJ1-4; D unclear. Germline loops: CDR1 SGHKS, CDR2 YYEKEE (reference sequence). With 1 base removed from V and 4 bases from J, the gap between germline ends came to 5 bases. The CDR3 covers 13 residues. CDR3 sequence: CASSLSGNEKLFF. The CDR3 coding sequence is TGTGCCAGCAGCTTGTCGGGTAATGAAAAACTGTTTTTT. The complete variable domain, with remaining parts taken from reference TRBV5-5 and TRBJ1-4, reads DAGVTQSPTHLIKTRGQQVTLRCSPISGHKSVSWYQQVLGQGPQFIFQYYEKEERGRGNFPDRFSARQFPNYSSELNVNALLLGDSALYLCASSLSGNEKLFFGSGTQLSVL.